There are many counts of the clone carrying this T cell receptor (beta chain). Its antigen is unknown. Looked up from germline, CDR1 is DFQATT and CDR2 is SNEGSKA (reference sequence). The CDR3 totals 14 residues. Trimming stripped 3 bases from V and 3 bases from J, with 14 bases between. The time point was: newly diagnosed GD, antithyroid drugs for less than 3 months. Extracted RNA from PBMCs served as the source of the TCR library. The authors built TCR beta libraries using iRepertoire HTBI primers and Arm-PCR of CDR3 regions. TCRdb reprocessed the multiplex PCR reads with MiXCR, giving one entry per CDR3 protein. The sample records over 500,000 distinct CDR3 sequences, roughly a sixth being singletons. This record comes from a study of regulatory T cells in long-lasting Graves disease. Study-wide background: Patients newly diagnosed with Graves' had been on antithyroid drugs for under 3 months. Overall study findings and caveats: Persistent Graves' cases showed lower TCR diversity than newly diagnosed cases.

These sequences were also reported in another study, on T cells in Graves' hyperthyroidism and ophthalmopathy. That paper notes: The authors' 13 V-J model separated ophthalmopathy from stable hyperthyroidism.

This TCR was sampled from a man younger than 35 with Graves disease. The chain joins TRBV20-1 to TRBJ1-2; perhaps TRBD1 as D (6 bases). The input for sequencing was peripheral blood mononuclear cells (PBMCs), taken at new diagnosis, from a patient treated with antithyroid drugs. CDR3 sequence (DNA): TGCAGTGCTAGGCCCGGGGGGCTAGACTATGGCTACACCTTC. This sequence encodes CSARPGGLDYGYTF.